This TCR beta chain stems from a study of OX40 agonist ivuxolimab in advanced cancers. For the study at large: The diagnoses of dose-escalation patients were hepatocellular carcinoma, melanoma, renal cell or head and neck cancer. Among those treated, three patients had partial responses, one with hepatocellular carcinoma and two with cutaneous melanoma.

Using immunoSEQ multiplex PCR, the repertoire was profiled, and TCRdb retains in-frame clones only, with some absent. The data show about 97,000 clones, with less than 90% seen just once and more than 5% held by the top ten. V shed 7 bases, J shed 2 bases, and the junction held 8 bases outside the gene matches. Germline V gives CDR1 SGHAT, CDR2 FQDESV (reference sequence). The CDR3 loop spans 15 amino acids. Source: CD4+ or CD8+ T cells sorted from blood, taken in a trial of the OX40 agonist ivuxolimab. The chain combines TRBV11-1 with TRBJ1-3, with 7 bases that match TRBD1. This receptor was identified in an adult with an advanced solid tumor such as melanoma, head and neck, liver or kidney cancer. CDR3 in DNA: TGTGCCAGCACACCGGACAGGAGACCTGGAAACACCATATATTTT. Encoded protein: CASTPDRRPGNTIYF.